A selection of T cell receptor beta chains follows, all from one sample in a study of blood T cell repertoires in COVID-19. The data were produced by immunoSEQ multiplex PCR, yet TCRdb's version contains in-frame clones alone and is incomplete. The sample lists 160,000 or so clones; around 80% were seen once. Sequencing was performed on peripheral blood. The receptors were gathered from a woman in her forties or fifties with acute or convalescent COVID-19. Each CDR3 is given with its conserved first and last residue. Each record gives: J gene, V gene, clone size, D gene, CDR3 protein, CDR3 DNA. The D gene is left open where the match is weak. Not all rows give a size; the values are once, few, many and, for expanded clones, a class.

TRBJ1-2 | TRBV19 | - | - | CASTPEVANYGYTF | TGTGCCAGTACCCCTGAGGTCGCTAACTATGGCTACACCTTC
TRBJ2-5 | TRBV2 | once | TRBD1 | CASSYRGAYQETQYF | TGTGCCAGCAGTTACAGGGGGGCGTACCAAGAGACCCAGTACTTC
TRBJ1-4 | TRBV4-3 | - | - | CASSQATATNEKLFF | TGCGCCAGCAGCCAAGCAACAGCAACTAATGAAAAACTGTTTTTT
TRBJ2-7 | TRBV6-2/TRBV6-3 | - | TRBD1 | CASSYEDRRTEQYF | TGTGCCAGCAGTTACGAGGACAGGAGGACCGAGCAGTACTTC
TRBJ2-3 | TRBV7-2 | few | - | CASGNRGTGGTDGRTQYF | TGTGCCAGCGGGAATAGGGGGACGGGCGGTACAGATGGACGTACGCAGTATTTT
TRBJ2-3 | TRBV7-2 | - | - | CASSLGALTDTQYF | TGTGCCAGCAGCTTAGGAGCGCTCACAGATACGCAGTATTTT
TRBJ1-2 | TRBV7-2 | - | - | CASSVKSTGVGAYTF | TGTGCCAGCAGCGTTAAATCGACAGGAGTCGGTGCCTACACCTTC
TRBJ1-3 | TRBV7-2 | - | - | CASSSLLGTQGNTIYF | TGTGCCAGCAGCTCTCTCCTCGGGACACAAGGAAACACCATATATTTT
TRBJ2-6 | TRBV6-2/TRBV6-3 | - | - | CASSSRGSTGANVLTF | TGTGCCAGCAGTTCACGGGGAAGCACTGGGGCCAACGTCCTGACTTTC
TRBJ1-2 | TRBV7-3 | - | TRBD1 | CASSFSGQDLYGYTF | TGTGCCAGCAGCTTCTCGGGACAGGATCTCTATGGCTACACCTTC
TRBJ2-1 | TRBV4-2 | - | TRBD2 | CASSQTGLAGVNEQFF | TGTGCCAGCAGCCAGACAGGACTAGCGGGGGTCAATGAGCAGTTCTTC
TRBJ2-4 | TRBV4-2 | few | - | CASSQDYSGSGKNIQYF | TGTGCCAGCAGCCAAGATTATTCGGGGTCTGGCAAAAACATTCAGTACTTC
TRBJ1-2 | TRBV24-1 | once | TRBD1 | CATSDPGQGARGYTF | TGTGCCACCAGTGACCCGGGACAGGGGGCTCGTGGCTACACCTTC
TRBJ1-4 | TRBV4-3 | - | TRBD1 | CASSQRPTGFSEKLFF | TGCGCCAGCAGCCAACGCCCGACAGGGTTCAGTGAAAAACTGTTTTTT
TRBJ1-1 | TRBV11-2 | - | - | CASSPGQNTEAFF | TGTGCCAGCAGTCCGGGACAAAACACTGAAGCTTTCTTT
TRBJ2-5 | TRBV5-5 | once | - | CASSLMGLPQETQYF | TGTGCCAGCAGCTTGATGGGACTTCCACAAGAGACCCAGTACTTC
TRBJ2-2 | TRBV4-1 | - | TRBD2 | CASSQSGLAANTGELFF | TGCGCCAGCAGCCAAAGCGGACTAGCGGCAAACACCGGGGAGCTGTTTTTT
TRBJ2-1 | TRBV7-2 | - | - | CASSNTRSSYNEQFF | TGTGCCAGCAGCAACACTAGAAGCTCCTACAATGAGCAGTTCTTC
TRBJ2-1 | TRBV10-1 | - | TRBD1 | CASSESTGVILTRNEQFF | TGCGCCAGCAGTGAGTCTACAGGGGTAATCTTAACTAGAAATGAGCAGTTCTTC
TRBJ2-7 | TRBV6-2/TRBV6-3 | - | - | CASSRLSYEQYF | TGTGCCAGCAGTAGACTCTCCTACGAGCAGTACTTC
TRBJ2-7 | TRBV6-1 | - | - | CASSEPGLRSYEQYF | TGTGCCAGCAGTGAACCAGGGCTACGTTCCTACGAGCAGTACTTC
TRBJ2-3 | TRBV27 | - | TRBD2 | CARDRSRQGLAAITDTQYF | TGTGCCAGAGACCGAAGTCGACAGGGACTAGCGGCTATCACAGATACGCAGTATTTT
TRBJ1-2 | TRBV30 | once | TRBD1 | CAWTPGGAGGYTF | TGTGCCTGGACCCCAGGGGGCGCGGGTGGCTACACCTTC
TRBJ1-2 | TRBV7-9 | - | - | CASSLPRGGYGYTF | TGTGCCAGCAGCTTACCCCGGGGGGGCTATGGCTACACCTTC
TRBJ1-4 | TRBV4-2 | once | TRBD1 | CASSLEAGGFTNEKLFF | TGTGCCAGCAGCTTGGAGGCAGGGGGATTTACTAATGAAAAACTGTTTTTT
TRBJ2-3 | TRBV3-1/TRBV3-2 | - | TRBD1 | CASSRSSGQEQDTQYF | TGTGCCAGCAGCCGCTCCTCCGGACAGGAGCAGGATACGCAGTATTTT
TRBJ1-4 | TRBV11-2 | - | TRBD1 | CASSLGTGNEKLFF | TGTGCCAGCAGCTTAGGGACAGGGAATGAAAAACTGTTTTTT
TRBJ2-2 | TRBV7-3 | - | - | CASSQLANTGELFF | TGTGCCAGCAGCCAGCTAGCGAACACCGGGGAGCTGTTTTTT
TRBJ2-1 | TRBV4-2 | - | TRBD2 | CASSQERATSGIIRNEQFF | TGTGCCAGCAGCCAAGAGCGGGCGACTAGCGGGATTATTCGCAATGAGCAGTTCTTC
TRBJ1-5 | TRBV9 | - | TRBD1 | CASSSGTGNQPQHF | TGTGCCAGCAGCTCAGGGACAGGCAATCAGCCCCAGCATTTT
TRBJ2-2 | TRBV28 | - | - | CASGSLGTGELFF | TGTGCCAGCGGGAGTTTGGGGACCGGGGAGCTGTTTTTT
TRBJ1-2 | TRBV30 | - | - | CAWSVQGVGGYTF | TGTGCCTGGAGTGTACAAGGGGTCGGCGGCTACACCTTC
TRBJ2-1 | TRBV11-3 | - | TRBD2 | CASSSGLAGYYEQFF | TGTGCCAGCAGCTCGGGACTAGCGGGATACTATGAGCAGTTCTTC
TRBJ1-3 | TRBV2 | - | - | CASSQDSGNTIYF | TGTGCCAGCAGTCAGGACTCTGGAAACACCATATATTTT
TRBJ1-5 | TRBV7-2 | - | - | CASSLRRQEQPQHF | TGTGCCAGCAGCTTAAGACGGCAGGAACAGCCCCAGCATTTT
TRBJ2-2 | TRBV24-1 | - | - | CATSGRGPGELFF | TGTGCCACCAGTGGTAGGGGCCCCGGGGAGCTGTTTTTT
TRBJ2-3 | TRBV4-3 | - | TRBD1 | CASTLETGKAADTQYF | TGCGCCAGCACCTTGGAGACAGGGAAAGCTGCAGATACGCAGTATTTT
TRBJ2-5 | TRBV18 | - | TRBD1 | CASSPGQLGRETQYF | TGTGCCAGCTCACCGGGACAGTTGGGTCGAGAGACCCAGTACTTC
TRBJ2-3 | TRBV6-5 | - | - | CASSYFITDTQYF | TGTGCCAGCAGTTACTTCATCACAGATACGCAGTATTTT
TRBJ2-1 | TRBV2 | - | TRBD2 | CASSQGLASGDEQFF | TGTGCCAGCAGTCAAGGACTAGCTTCAGGCGATGAGCAGTTCTTC
TRBJ2-1 | TRBV15 | - | TRBD2 | CATSRVEYPAGGPHNEQFF | TGTGCCACCAGCAGAGTGGAGTACCCGGCGGGAGGGCCCCACAATGAGCAGTTCTTC
TRBJ1-5 | TRBV13 | - | - | CASSSMDFGQYSNQPQHF | TGTGCCAGCAGCTCAATGGACTTCGGACAGTATAGCAATCAGCCCCAGCATTTT
TRBJ2-5 | TRBV7-2 | - | - | CASSFIGEETQYF | TGTGCCAGCAGCTTTATCGGAGAAGAGACCCAGTACTTC
TRBJ2-3 | TRBV3-1/TRBV3-2 | - | TRBD2 | CASSQKLAGVRVTDTQYF | TGTGCCAGCAGCCAAAAACTAGCGGGAGTAAGGGTCACAGATACGCAGTATTTT
TRBJ2-7 | TRBV12-5 | - | TRBD2 | CASSSGGSYEQYF | TGTGCTAGCTCTTCGGGGGGATCCTACGAGCAGTACTTC
TRBJ1-1 | TRBV7-2 | - | - | CASSVGTSGMTEAFF | TGTGCCAGCAGCGTAGGTACCTCAGGGATGACTGAAGCTTTCTTT
TRBJ2-7 | TRBV9 | - | - | CASSVEGSPYEQYF | TGTGCCAGCAGCGTAGAAGGTAGCCCCTACGAGCAGTACTTC
TRBJ2-7 | TRBV13 | - | - | CASSLESHNYEQYF | TGTGCCAGCAGCTTAGAAAGCCATAACTACGAGCAGTACTTC
TRBJ2-1 | TRBV7-9 | - | - | CATNIRGHNEQFF | TGTGCCACCAACATTAGGGGCCACAATGAGCAGTTCTTC
TRBJ2-3 | TRBV9 | - | TRBD2 | CASSKLAGLADTQYF | TGTGCCAGCAGTAAGCTAGCGGGGCTCGCAGATACGCAGTATTTT
TRBJ1-5 | TRBV5-1 | - | - | CASSLDDSNSNQPQHF | TGCGCCAGCAGCCTGGACGACAGTAATAGCAATCAGCCCCAGCATTTT
TRBJ2-4 | TRBV27 | - | TRBD1 | CASSLMQGASKNIQYF | TGTGCCAGCAGTTTAATGCAGGGGGCGTCCAAAAACATTCAGTACTTC
TRBJ2-7 | TRBV6-1 | - | TRBD1 | CASSERQGREQYF | TGTGCCAGCAGTGAAAGACAGGGGCGGGAGCAGTACTTC
TRBJ2-2 | TRBV2 | - | TRBD2 | CASSELAATGELFF | TGTGCCAGCAGTGAACTAGCGGCCACCGGGGAGCTGTTTTTT
TRBJ2-2 | TRBV19 | - | TRBD1 | CASSIDYRGLTGELFF | TGTGCCAGTAGTATAGATTACAGGGGGCTAACCGGGGAGCTGTTTTTT